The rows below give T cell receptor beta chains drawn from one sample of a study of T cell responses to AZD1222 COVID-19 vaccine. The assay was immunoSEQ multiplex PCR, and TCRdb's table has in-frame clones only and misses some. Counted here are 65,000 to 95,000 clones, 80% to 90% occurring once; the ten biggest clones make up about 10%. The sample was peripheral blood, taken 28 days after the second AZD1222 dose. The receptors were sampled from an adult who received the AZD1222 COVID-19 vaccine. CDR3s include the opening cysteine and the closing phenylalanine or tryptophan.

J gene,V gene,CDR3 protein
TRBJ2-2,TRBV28,CASSRGTNTGELFF
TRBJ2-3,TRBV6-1,CASSEYTQYF
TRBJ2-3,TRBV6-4,CASSLAGGLGTDTQYF
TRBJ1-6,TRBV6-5,CASSSGTVYNSPLHF
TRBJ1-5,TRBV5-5,CASSLGHGNQPQHF
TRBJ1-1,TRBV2,CASSQDRGTEAFF
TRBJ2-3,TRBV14,CASSQEVGDTQYF
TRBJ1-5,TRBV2,CASSEDQGFQPQHF
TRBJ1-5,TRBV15,CATSRSPAGNQPQHF
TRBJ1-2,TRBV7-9,CAGEIDRDPGYTF
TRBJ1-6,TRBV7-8,CASSLEVWGRNSPLHF
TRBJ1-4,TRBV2,CASSEQGQGQREKLFF
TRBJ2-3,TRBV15,CATSPGTTTLRTDTQYF
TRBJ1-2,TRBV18,CASSPVGQGRIGYTF
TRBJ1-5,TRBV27,CASSLPGSHQPQHF
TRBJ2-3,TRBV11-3,CASSLGPPTGTQYF
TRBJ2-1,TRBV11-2,CASSLGAGLDKWSYNEQFF
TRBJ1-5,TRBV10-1,CASRITDGGGYSNQPQHF
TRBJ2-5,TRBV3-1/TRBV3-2,CASSPRDRVKTQYF
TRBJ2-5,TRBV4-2,CASSQAMTSDQETQYF
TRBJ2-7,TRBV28,CASSLHGGQYYEQYF
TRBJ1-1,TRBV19,CASSHRKGEAFF
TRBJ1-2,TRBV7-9,CASTEGSSNYGYTF
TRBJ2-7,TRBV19,CASSINWQDYEQYF
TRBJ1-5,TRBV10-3,CATQDRVDDQPQHF
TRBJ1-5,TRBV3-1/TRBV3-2,CASSEGQGYNQPQHF
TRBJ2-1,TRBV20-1,CSADYNEQFF
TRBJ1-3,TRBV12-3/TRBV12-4,CTSSFSGNTIYF
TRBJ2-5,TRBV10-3,CAISRGTNQETQYF
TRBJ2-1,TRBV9,CASSDAGTVLFF
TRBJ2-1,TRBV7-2,CASSFNRDNEQFF
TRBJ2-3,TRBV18,CASSLGQGLTDTQYF
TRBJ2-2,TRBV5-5,CASSLGAVAGELFF
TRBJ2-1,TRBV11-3,CASSLDSMAGGPHNEQFF
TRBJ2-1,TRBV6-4,CASSDSAAGEVGEQFF
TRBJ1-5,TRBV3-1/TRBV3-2,CASSQVGNQPQHF
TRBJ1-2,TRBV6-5,CASSTEYIDSGGYTF
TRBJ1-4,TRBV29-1,CSVGDRGQKLFF
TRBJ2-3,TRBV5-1,CASSLESRLEGTDTQYF
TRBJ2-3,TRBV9,CASSVGQRGTQYF
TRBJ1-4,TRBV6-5,CASRNTGGGGKLFF
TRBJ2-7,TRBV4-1,CASSQQGRSNEQYF
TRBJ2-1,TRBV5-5,CASSLFSGSEQFF
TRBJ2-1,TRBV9,CASSVDWLAGDNEQFF
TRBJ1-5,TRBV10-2,CASSELQRSNQPQHF
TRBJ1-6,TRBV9,CASSVLENSPLHF
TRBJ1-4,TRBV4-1,CASSQDDRGNEKLFF
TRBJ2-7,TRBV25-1,CASSVAGTGVSYEQYF
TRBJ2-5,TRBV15,CATSRVGPGAETQYF
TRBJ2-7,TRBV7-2,CASSLMRHEQYF
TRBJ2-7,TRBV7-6,CASSKLAGGPPEQYF
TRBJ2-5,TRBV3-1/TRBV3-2,CASSQGSGGALETQYF
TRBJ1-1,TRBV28,CASSPTGKNTEAFF
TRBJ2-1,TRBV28,CASSSASYIANYNEQFF
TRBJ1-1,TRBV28,CASSWGGRDTEAFF
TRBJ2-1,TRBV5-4,CASRAGLAGVEQFF
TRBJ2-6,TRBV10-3,CAISGQAYSGANVLTF